This T cell receptor beta chain was captured in a study of CD8 T cells in ankylosing spondylitis. Study-level points and caveats: Typical of ankylosing spondylitis blood, it appeared, was a TCR beta motif of eight highly homologous variants.

From the 5' RACE reads, TCRdb called clonotypes with MiXCR, one entry per CDR3 protein. Found here are roughly 440,000 distinct CDR3 sequences, about 15% of them singletons; the top ten hold around 0.92%. Germline CDR1 MNHNS, CDR2 SASEGT. V lost 5 bases, J lost 3 bases, and 17 bases lay in between. The CDR3 spans 15 residues. About this clonotype: The antigen remains unidentified.

This receptor was obtained from a male donor with ankylosing spondylitis. Sequencing used blood, either unsorted or a sorted T cell fraction (not recorded which). The chain uses TRBV6-1 and TRBJ2-7; possibly TRBD2 for D (6 bases). CDR3 sequence: CASSPGLRMGYEQYF. The CDR3 coding sequence is TGTGCCAGCAGTCCGGGACTCCGGATGGGCTACGAGCAGTACTTC.